This T cell receptor (beta chain) appears in the sequencing data of a study of blood T cell repertoires in COVID-19. In the study overall: Material from acute and convalescent COVID-19 was sourced from the United States, Italy and Spain. From T cells, B-cell-depleted T cells, or PBMCs came the material, which was cDNA or gDNA.

V lost 0 bases, J lost 8 bases, and 11 bases lay in between. The length of the CDR3 is 14 residues. Germline V gene lookup returns CDR1 SGHVS and CDR2 FNYEAQ. Study processing details: For nucleated cells, counts were estimated from reference gene primer amplification. Only in-frame clones appear in the TCRdb table, and some are missing; sequencing was by immunoSEQ multiplex PCR. V, J and clone size are taken as reported in that table, and D and trimming were inferred from the DNA itself. The sample carries about 69,000 clones, around 79% recorded once. The rearrangement uses TRBV7-6 and TRBJ1-3, with a possible D match to TRBD1 (6 bases). This receptor was identified in a man aged 55 to 69 with acute or convalescent COVID-19. Sequencing was carried out using peripheral blood. The CDR3 protein is CASSLAAGEHTIYF. The CDR3, as DNA: TGTGCCAGCAGCTTAGCGGCAGGGGAGCACACCATATATTTT.